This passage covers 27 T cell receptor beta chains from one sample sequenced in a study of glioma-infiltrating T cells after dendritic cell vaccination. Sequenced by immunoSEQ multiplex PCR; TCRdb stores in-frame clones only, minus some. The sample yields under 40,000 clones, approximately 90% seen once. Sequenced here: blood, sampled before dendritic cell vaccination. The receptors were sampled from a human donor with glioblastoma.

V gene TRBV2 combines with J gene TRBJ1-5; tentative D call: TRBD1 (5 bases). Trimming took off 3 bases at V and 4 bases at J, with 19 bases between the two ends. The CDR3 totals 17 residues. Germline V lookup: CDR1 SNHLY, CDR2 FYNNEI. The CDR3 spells CASSDFLDSLWNQPQHF. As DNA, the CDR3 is TGTGCCAGCAGTGATTTCCTAGACAGTCTATGGAATCAGCCCCAGCATTTT.

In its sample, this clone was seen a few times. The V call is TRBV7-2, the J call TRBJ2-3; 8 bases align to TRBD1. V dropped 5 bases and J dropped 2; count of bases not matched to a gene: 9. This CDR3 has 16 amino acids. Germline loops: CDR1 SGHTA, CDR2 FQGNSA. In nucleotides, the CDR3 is TGTGCCAGCAGCCCGGGACAGGTCCCTCCCACAGATACGCAGTATTTT. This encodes CASSPGQVPPTDTQYF.

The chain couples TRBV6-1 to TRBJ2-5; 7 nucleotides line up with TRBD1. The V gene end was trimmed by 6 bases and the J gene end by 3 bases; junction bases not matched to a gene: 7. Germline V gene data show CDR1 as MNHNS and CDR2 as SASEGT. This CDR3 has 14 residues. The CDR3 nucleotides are TGTGCCAGCAGAGACAGGGTTCGGGAAGAGACCCAGTACTTC. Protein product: CASRDRVREETQYF.

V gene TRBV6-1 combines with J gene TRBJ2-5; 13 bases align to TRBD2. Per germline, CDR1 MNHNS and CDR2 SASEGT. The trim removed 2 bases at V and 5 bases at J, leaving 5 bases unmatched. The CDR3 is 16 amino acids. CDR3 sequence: CASSETPGLAGETQYF. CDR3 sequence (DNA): TGTGCCAGCAGTGAAACCCCGGGACTAGCGGGGGAGACCCAGTACTTC.

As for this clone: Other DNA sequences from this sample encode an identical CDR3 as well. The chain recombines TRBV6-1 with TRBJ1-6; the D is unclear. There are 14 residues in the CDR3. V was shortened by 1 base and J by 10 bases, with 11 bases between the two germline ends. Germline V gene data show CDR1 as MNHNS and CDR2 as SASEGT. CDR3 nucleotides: TGTGCCAGCAGTGAAGACTGGAGGGAATCACCCCTCCACTTT. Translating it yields CASSEDWRESPLHF.

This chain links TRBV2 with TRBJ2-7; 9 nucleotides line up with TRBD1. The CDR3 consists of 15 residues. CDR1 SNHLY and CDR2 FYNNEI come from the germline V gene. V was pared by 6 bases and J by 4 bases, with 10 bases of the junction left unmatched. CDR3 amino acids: CASRGGTGPAYEQYF. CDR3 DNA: TGTGCCAGCAGAGGGGGGACAGGGCCCGCTTACGAGCAGTACTTC. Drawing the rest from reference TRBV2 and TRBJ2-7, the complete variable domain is EPEVTQTPSHQVTQMGQEVILRCVPISNHLYFYWYRQILGQKVEFLVSFYNNEISEKSEIFDDQFSVERPDGSNFTLKIRSTKLEDSAMYFCASRGGTGPAYEQYFGPGTRLTVT.

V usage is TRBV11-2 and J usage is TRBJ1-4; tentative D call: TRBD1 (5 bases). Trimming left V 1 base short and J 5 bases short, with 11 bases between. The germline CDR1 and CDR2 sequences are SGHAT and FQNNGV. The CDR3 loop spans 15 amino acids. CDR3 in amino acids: CASSLGGTGNEKLFF. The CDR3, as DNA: TGTGCCAGCAGCTTAGGCGGGACGGGGAATGAAAAACTGTTTTTT.

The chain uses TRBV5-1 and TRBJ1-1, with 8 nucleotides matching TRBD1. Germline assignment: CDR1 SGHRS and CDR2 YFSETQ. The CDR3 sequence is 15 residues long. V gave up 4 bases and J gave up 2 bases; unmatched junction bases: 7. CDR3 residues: CASSPNGQGNTEAFF. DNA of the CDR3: TGCGCCAGCAGCCCCAATGGACAGGGCAACACTGAAGCTTTCTTT.

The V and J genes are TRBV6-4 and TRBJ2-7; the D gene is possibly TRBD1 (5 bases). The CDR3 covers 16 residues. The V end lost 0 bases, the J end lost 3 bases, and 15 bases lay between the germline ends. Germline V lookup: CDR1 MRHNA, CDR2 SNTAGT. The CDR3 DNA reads TGTGCCAGCAGTGACTCCATTTCAGGGCTATACTACGAGCAGTACTTC. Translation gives CASSDSISGLYYEQYF.

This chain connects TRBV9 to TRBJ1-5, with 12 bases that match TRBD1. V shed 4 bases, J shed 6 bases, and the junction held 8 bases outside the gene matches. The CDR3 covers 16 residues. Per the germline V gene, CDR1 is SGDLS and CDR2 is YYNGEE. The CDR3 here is CASSPLRDRGPQPQHF. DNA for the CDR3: TGTGCCAGCAGCCCGCTCCGGGACAGGGGGCCTCAGCCCCAGCATTTT.

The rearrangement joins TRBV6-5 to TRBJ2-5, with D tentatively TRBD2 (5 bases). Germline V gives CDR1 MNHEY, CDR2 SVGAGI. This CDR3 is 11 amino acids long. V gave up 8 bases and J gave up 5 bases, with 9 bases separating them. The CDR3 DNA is TGTGCCAGCTGGTGGGAGGAGACCCAGTACTTC. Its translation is CASWWEETQYF.

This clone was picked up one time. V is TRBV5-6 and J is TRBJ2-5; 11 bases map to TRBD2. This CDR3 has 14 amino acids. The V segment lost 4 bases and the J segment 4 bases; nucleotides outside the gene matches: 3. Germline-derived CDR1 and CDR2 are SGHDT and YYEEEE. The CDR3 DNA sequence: TGTGCCAGCAGCCCTGGGACTAGCGGAGAGACCCAGTACTTC. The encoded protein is CASSPGTSGETQYF.

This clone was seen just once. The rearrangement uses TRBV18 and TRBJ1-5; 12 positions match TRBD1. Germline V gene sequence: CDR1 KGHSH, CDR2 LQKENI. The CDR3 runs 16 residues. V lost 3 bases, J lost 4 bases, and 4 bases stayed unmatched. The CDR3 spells CASSPPGQGANQPQHF. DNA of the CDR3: TGTGCCAGCTCACCTCCGGGACAGGGGGCGAATCAGCCCCAGCATTTT.

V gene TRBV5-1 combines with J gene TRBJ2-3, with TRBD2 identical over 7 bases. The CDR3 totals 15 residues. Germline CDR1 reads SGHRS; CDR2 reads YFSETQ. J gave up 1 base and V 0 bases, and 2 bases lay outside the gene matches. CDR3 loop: CASSLVAGGTDTQYF. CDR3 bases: TGCGCCAGCAGCTTGGTGGCGGGGGGCACAGATACGCAGTATTTT.

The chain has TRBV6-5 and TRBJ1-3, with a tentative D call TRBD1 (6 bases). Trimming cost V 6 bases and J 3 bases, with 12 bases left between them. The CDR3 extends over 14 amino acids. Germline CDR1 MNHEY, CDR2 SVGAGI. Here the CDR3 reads CASSPDRFGNTIYF. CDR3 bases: TGTGCCAGCAGCCCCGACAGGTTTGGAAACACCATATATTTT.

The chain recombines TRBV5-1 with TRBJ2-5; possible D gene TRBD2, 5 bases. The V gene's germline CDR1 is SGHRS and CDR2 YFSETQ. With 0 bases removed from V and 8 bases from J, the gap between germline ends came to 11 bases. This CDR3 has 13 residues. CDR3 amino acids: CASSLAAEGTQYF. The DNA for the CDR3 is TGCGCCAGCAGCTTGGCAGCGGAAGGCACCCAGTACTTC.

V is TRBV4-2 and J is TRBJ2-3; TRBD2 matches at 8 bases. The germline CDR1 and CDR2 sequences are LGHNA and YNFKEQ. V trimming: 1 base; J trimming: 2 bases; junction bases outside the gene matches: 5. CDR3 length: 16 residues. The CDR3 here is CASSQGTAGDTDTQYF. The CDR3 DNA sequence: TGTGCCAGCAGCCAAGGAACAGCGGGGGACACAGATACGCAGTATTTT.

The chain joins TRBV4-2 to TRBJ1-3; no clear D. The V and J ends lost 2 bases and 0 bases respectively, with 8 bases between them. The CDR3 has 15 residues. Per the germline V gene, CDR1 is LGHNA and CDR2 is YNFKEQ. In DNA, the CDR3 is TGTGCCAGCAGCCAACTACAGAGCTCTGGAAACACCATATATTTT. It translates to CASSQLQSSGNTIYF.

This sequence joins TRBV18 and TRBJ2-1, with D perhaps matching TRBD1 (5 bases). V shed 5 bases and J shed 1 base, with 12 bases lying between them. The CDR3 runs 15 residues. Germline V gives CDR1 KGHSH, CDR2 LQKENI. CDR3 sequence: CASSGNQGSYNEQFF. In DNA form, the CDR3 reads TGTGCCAGCTCAGGCAACCAGGGTTCCTACAATGAGCAGTTCTTC.

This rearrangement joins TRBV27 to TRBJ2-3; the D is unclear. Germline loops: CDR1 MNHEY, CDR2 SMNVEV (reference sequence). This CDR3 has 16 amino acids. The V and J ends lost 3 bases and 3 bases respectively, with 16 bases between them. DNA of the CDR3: TGTGCCAGCAGTTTCTCCCCTAGAGGTATGACAGATACGCAGTATTTT. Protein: CASSFSPRGMTDTQYF.

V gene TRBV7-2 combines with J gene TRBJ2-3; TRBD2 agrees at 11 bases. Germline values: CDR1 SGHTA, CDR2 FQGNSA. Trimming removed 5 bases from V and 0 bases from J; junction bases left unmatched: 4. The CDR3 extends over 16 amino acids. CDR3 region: CASSVLAGASTDTQYF. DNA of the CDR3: TGTGCCAGCAGCGTACTAGCGGGGGCGAGCACAGATACGCAGTATTTT.

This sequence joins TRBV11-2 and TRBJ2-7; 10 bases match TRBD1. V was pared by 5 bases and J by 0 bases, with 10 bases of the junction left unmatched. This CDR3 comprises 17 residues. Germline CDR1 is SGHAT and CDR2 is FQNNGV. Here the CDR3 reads CASSEGQGGISSYEQYF. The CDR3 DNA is TGTGCCAGCAGCGAAGGACAGGGGGGGATTAGCTCCTACGAGCAGTACTTC.

This CDR3 is CASSPGGSSYNEQFF. In DNA, the CDR3 is TGTGCCAGCAGCCCCGGCGGGAGCTCCTACAATGAGCAGTTCTTC. This chain joins TRBV7-9 and TRBJ2-1; 7 nucleotides line up with TRBD2. V was pared by 5 bases and J by 0 bases, with 4 bases of the junction left unmatched. The CDR3 loop spans 15 amino acids. Germline V gene lookup returns CDR1 SEHNR and CDR2 FQNEAQ (reference sequence).

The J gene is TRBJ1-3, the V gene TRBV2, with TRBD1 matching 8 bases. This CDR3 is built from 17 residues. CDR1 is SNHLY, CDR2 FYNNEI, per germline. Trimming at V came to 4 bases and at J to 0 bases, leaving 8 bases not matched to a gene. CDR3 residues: CASSAGQGLHSGNTIYF. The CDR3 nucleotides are TGTGCCAGCAGTGCCGGACAGGGTCTTCACTCTGGAAACACCATATATTTT.

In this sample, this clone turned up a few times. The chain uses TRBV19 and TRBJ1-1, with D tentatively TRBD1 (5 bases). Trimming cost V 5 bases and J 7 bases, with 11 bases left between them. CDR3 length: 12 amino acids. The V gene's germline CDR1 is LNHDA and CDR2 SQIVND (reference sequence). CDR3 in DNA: TGTGCCAGTAGTTTCTCAGGGATTGAAGCTTTCTTT. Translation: CASSFSGIEAFF.

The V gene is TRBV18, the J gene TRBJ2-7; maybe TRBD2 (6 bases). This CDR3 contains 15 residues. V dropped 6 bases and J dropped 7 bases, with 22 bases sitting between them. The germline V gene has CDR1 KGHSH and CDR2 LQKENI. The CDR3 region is CASSPRGSRIEEQYF. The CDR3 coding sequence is TGTGCCAGCTCCCCGCGGGGATCCCGGATTGAAGAGCAGTACTTC.

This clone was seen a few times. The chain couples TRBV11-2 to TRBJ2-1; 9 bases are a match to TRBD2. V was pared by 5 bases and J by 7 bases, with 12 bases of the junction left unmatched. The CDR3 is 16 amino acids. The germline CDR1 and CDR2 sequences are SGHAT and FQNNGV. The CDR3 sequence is CASSRGRGGRNNEQFF. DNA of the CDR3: TGTGCCAGCAGCCGAGGGCGGGGGGGCCGAAATAATGAGCAGTTCTTC.